This TCR beta chain came from a study of cytomegalovirus exposure and HLA in healthy donors. Both 60 Vbeta primers and 13 Jbeta primers went into the PCR. This table comes from immunoSEQ multiplex PCR, and its TCRdb copy is limited to in-frame clones, with some not included. The sample includes 150,000 or so clones, around four fifths of them seen just once. Trimming removed 0 bases from V and 5 bases from J; junction bases left unmatched: 1. The CDR3 covers 14 residues. CDR1 and CDR2 (germline): SGHRS, YFSETQ. This sequence was found in a man younger than 40 in good health and CMV-seropositive. The chain couples TRBV5-1 to TRBJ2-3; 9 nucleotides line up with TRBD2. The sample comprised PBMCs. CDR3 nucleotide sequence: TGCGCCAGCAGCTTGGGCGGGGGGGAAGATACGCAGTATTTT. Translated: CASSLGGGEDTQYF.